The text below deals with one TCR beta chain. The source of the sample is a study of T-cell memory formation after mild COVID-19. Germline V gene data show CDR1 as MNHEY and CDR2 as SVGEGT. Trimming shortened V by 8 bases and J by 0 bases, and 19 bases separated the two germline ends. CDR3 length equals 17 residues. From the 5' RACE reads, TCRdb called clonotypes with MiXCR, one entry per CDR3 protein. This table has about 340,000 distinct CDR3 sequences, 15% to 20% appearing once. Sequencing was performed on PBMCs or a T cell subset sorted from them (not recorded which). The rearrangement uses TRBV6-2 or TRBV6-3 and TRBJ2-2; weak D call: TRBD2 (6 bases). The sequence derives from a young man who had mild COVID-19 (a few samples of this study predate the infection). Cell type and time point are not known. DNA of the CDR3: TGTGCCAGCCTAGGAATAGGCGGACTACCGAACACCGGGGAGCTGTTTTTT. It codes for CASLGIGGLPNTGELFF.